Shown below are 24 T cell receptor beta chains from a single sample sequenced in a study of T cell changes during pregnancy in multiple sclerosis. This table comes from immunoSEQ multiplex PCR, and its TCRdb copy is limited to in-frame clones, with some not included. Of about 36,000 clones listed, about 91% are singletons. This sample comprised CD4+ T cells from peripheral blood mononuclear cells, obtained after pregnancy. The source is a female donor with multiple sclerosis, enrolled in a pregnancy study.

The rearrangement links TRBV10-3 to TRBJ1-1, with D perhaps matching TRBD1 (6 bases). CDR3 length: 14 amino acids. V lost 7 bases to trimming and J lost 1 base, with 13 bases between them. Per the germline V gene, CDR1 is ENHRY and CDR2 is SYGVKD. The CDR3 is CAITPGEKNTEAFF. The CDR3 nucleotides read TGTGCCATCACCCCAGGGGAGAAGAACACTGAAGCTTTCTTT.

The chain combines TRBV19 with TRBJ2-1, with D maybe TRBD2 (5 bases). The V gene's germline CDR1 is LNHDA and CDR2 SQIVND (reference sequence). Trimming left V 5 bases short and J 8 bases short, with 10 bases between. The CDR3 consists of 12 residues. CDR3 nucleotide sequence: TGTGCCAGTAGTCCTAGCTTCGATGAGCAGTTCTTC. Its protein is CASSPSFDEQFF.

This clone has a single count. The CDR3 reads CASSPLMDRVGNYTF. CDR3 DNA: TGTGCCAGCTCACCCCTGATGGACCGCGTCGGGAACTACACCTTC. The gene calls are TRBV18 and TRBJ1-2; no firm D call. The length of the CDR3 is 15 residues. V lost 3 bases to trimming and J lost 10 bases, with 21 bases between them. Germline V gene sequence: CDR1 KGHSH, CDR2 LQKENI.

The chain couples TRBV7-9 to TRBJ1-5, with 10 bases matching TRBD1. The CDR3 spans 15 residues. The V segment lost 5 bases and the J segment 3 bases; nucleotides outside the gene matches: 4. Per the germline V gene, CDR1 is SEHNR and CDR2 is FQNEAQ (reference sequence). CDR3: CASSRQGADNQPQHF. In nucleotides, the CDR3 is TGTGCCAGCAGCAGACAGGGGGCGGACAATCAGCCCCAGCATTTT.

This chain connects TRBV18 to TRBJ1-1; TRBD1 might be the D (5 bases). The CDR3 loop spans 16 amino acids. Germline-derived CDR1 and CDR2 are KGHSH and LQKENI. The V end lost 2 bases, the J end lost 0 bases, and 13 bases lay between the germline ends. CDR3 in amino acids: CASSPTGGAMNTEAFF. CDR3 sequence (DNA): TGTGCCAGCTCACCAACCGGTGGGGCTATGAACACTGAAGCTTTCTTT.

The rearrangement joins TRBV9 to TRBJ2-5; D may be TRBD2 (5 bases). The CDR3 sequence is 15 residues long. Trimming stripped 4 bases from V and 5 bases from J, with 18 bases between. From germline, CDR1 is SGDLS and CDR2 YYNGEE. DNA for the CDR3: TGTGCCAGCAGCCCCCGGTTAGGGAGTAGGGAGACCCAGTACTTC. It encodes CASSPRLGSRETQYF.

The V and J genes are TRBV2 and TRBJ1-5; D gene uncertain. Trimming cost V 5 bases and J 0 bases, with 5 bases left between them. This CDR3 is 13 amino acids long. CDR1 and CDR2 from the germline V gene are SNHLY and FYNNEI. As DNA, the CDR3 is TGTGCCAGCAGTCGAGATAGCAATCAGCCCCAGCATTTT. Amino acids: CASSRDSNQPQHF. Full variable domain (outside the CDR3, taken from reference TRBV2 and TRBJ1-5): EPEVTQTPSHQVTQMGQEVILRCVPISNHLYFYWYRQILGQKVEFLVSFYNNEISEKSEIFDDQFSVERPDGSNFTLKIRSTKLEDSAMYFCASSRDSNQPQHFGDGTRLSIL.

The chain is built from TRBV5-1 and TRBJ1-1; D possibly corresponds to TRBD1 (6 bases). Per germline, CDR1 SGHRS and CDR2 YFSETQ. Trimming left V 0 bases short and J 4 bases short, with 13 bases between. This CDR3 comprises 15 residues. The CDR3 region has the DNA TGCGCCAGCAGCTTGGGCCAGGGGTACTCCACTGAAGCTTTCTTT. Its protein is CASSLGQGYSTEAFF.

V gene TRBV19 combines with J gene TRBJ1-2; D unclear. There are 17 residues in the CDR3. The germline V and J ends were trimmed by 6 bases and 3 bases, with 23 bases remaining between them. Per the germline V gene, CDR1 is LNHDA and CDR2 is SQIVND (reference sequence). The chain's CDR3 is CASSHPLEGRVDYGYTF. The CDR3 DNA follows: TGTGCCAGTAGCCACCCACTGGAGGGTCGGGTGGACTATGGCTACACCTTC.

This clone has just one count. V usage is TRBV19 and J usage is TRBJ1-4; D is ambiguous. This CDR3 has 15 residues. Trimming took 6 bases from V and 5 from J, leaving 16 bases between them. Germline loops: CDR1 LNHDA, CDR2 SQIVND (reference sequence). CDR3 region: CASRIGPLQNEKLFF. The CDR3 nucleotides are TGTGCCAGTAGAATCGGTCCGTTGCAAAATGAAAAACTGTTTTTT.

This chain joins TRBV10-1 and TRBJ2-5, with 13 bases identical to TRBD2. This CDR3 contains 18 residues. V lost 0 bases, J lost 5 bases, and 9 bases stayed unmatched. The germline CDR1 and CDR2 sequences are WNHNN and SYGVQD (reference sequence). The CDR3 nucleotides are TGCGCCAGCAGTGAGTCAGGGAAGGGACTAGCGGGATTGGAGACCCAGTACTTC. It encodes CASSESGKGLAGLETQYF.

The chain recombines TRBV10-3 with TRBJ2-2; 10 positions match TRBD2. Germline CDR1 ENHRY, CDR2 SYGVKD. With V trimmed by 2 bases and J by 4 bases, 4 bases remained unmatched. This CDR3 region has 16 residues. CDR3 sequence reads: CAISERGLARTGELFF. The CDR3 DNA sequence: TGTGCCATCAGTGAGAGGGGACTAGCGCGCACCGGGGAGCTGTTTTTT.

This chain connects TRBV7-8 to TRBJ2-5; no reliable D call. Deletions cut 5 bases from V and 0 bases from J, with 4 bases between. Germline values: CDR1 SGHVS, CDR2 FQNEAQ. There are 12 residues in the CDR3. The CDR3 region is CASSPDQETQYF. CDR3 nucleotides: TGTGCCAGCAGCCCAGACCAAGAGACCCAGTACTTC.

The chain has TRBV27 and TRBJ2-1; TRBD2 matches 9 bases. The germline V gene has CDR1 MNHEY and CDR2 SMNVEV (reference sequence). V lost 5 bases and J lost 3; bases outside the gene matches: 2. The CDR3 loop spans 14 amino acids. CDR3 coding DNA: TGTGCCAGCAGTGGACTAGCGCACTACAATGAGCAGTTCTTC. It specifies CASSGLAHYNEQFF.

DNA for the CDR3: TGCGCCAGCAGCCAAGACTTTGGGCAATTCACAGATACGCAGTATTTT. Protein: CASSQDFGQFTDTQYF. The rearrangement joins TRBV4-1 to TRBJ2-3; no reliable D call. Trimming took off 0 bases at V and 2 bases at J, with 12 bases between the two ends. The CDR3 spans 16 residues. Germline loops: CDR1 MGHRA, CDR2 YSYEKL.

The chain couples TRBV2 to TRBJ2-1, with 7 bases identical to TRBD1. There are 16 residues in the CDR3. CDR1 is SNHLY, CDR2 FYNNEI, per germline. Trimming removed 6 bases from V and 4 bases from J; junction bases left unmatched: 12. The CDR3 DNA reads TGTGCCAGCAGGATGACTCGGGCAGGGGGTTACAATGAGCAGTTCTTC. Translated: CASRMTRAGGYNEQFF.

This sequence joins TRBV15 and TRBJ2-3; 8 bases match TRBD2. This CDR3 is built from 17 residues. With 4 bases clipped from V and 0 bases from J, the junction kept 9 bases outside the gene matches. Germline loops: CDR1 LNHNV, CDR2 YYDKDF (reference sequence). The CDR3 is CATSKSGRGVSTDTQYF. In DNA, the CDR3 is TGTGCCACCAGCAAGAGTGGGCGGGGGGTTAGCACAGATACGCAGTATTTT. Full variable domain (missing parts from reference TRBV15 and TRBJ2-3): DAMVIQNPRYQVTQFGKPVTLSCSQTLNHNVMYWYQQKSSQAPKLLFHYYDKDFNNEADTPDNFQSRRPNTSFCFLDIRSPGLGDTAMYLCATSKSGRGVSTDTQYFGPGTRLTVL.

The rearrangement uses TRBV7-6 and TRBJ2-7, with D tentatively TRBD1 (7 bases). The V end was cut by 4 bases, the J end by 6 bases, with 19 bases between. The CDR3 spans 15 residues. Germline-derived CDR1 and CDR2 are SGHVS and FNYEAQ. The CDR3 here is CASSSIGTPGGEQYF. The CDR3 bases are TGTGCCAGCAGCTCGATTGGGACTCCAGGGGGCGAGCAGTACTTC.

V and J are TRBV28 and TRBJ2-3; D is possibly TRBD2 (5 bases). The CDR3 runs 14 residues. Germline assignment: CDR1 MDHEN and CDR2 SYDVKM. Trimming stripped 11 bases from V and 2 bases from J, with 17 bases between. CDR3 region: CAGRRARDTDTQYF. As DNA, the CDR3 is TGTGCCGGGCGACGGGCCCGGGACACAGATACGCAGTATTTT.

The V call is TRBV11-2, the J call TRBJ2-4; the match to TRBD2 covers 10 bases. The V and J ends lost 2 bases and 6 bases, in that order; junction bases with no gene match: 10. The CDR3 has 17 amino acids. Germline CDR1 is SGHAT and CDR2 is FQNNGV. The CDR3 loop is CASSLRPLAGVGNIQYF. The CDR3 region has the DNA TGTGCCAGCAGCTTACGGCCCCTAGCGGGAGTGGGAAACATTCAGTACTTC.

The genes are TRBV27 and TRBJ2-7; 12 bases are shared with TRBD2. Germline V gene lookup returns CDR1 MNHEY and CDR2 SMNVEV (reference sequence). V shed 10 bases, J shed 3 bases, and the junction held 13 bases outside the gene matches. CDR3 length: 16 residues. Written as DNA, the CDR3 is TGTGCCACCCAACCCCGACGACTAGCGGGAGTCTACGAGCAGTACTTC. It codes for CATQPRRLAGVYEQYF.

The J gene is TRBJ1-1, the V gene TRBV9; 8 positions match TRBD1. The CDR3 has 15 residues. The trim removed 3 bases at V and 0 bases at J, leaving 4 bases unmatched. The germline gives CDR1 SGDLS, CDR2 YYNGEE. The CDR3 nucleotides are TGTGCCAGCAGCGGGACAGGGCTATTGAACACTGAAGCTTTCTTT. This translates into CASSGTGLLNTEAFF.

The rearrangement uses TRBV7-9 and TRBJ1-3; 10 bases agree with TRBD1. The CDR3 has 17 residues. After removal of 1 base from V and 2 bases from J, the junction contained 5 bases not matched to a gene. Germline V gives CDR1 SEHNR, CDR2 FQNEAQ (reference sequence). CDR3 residues: CASSLGDRGPPGNTIYF. CDR3 sequence (DNA): TGTGCCAGCAGCTTAGGGGACAGGGGACCCCCTGGAAACACCATATATTTT.

The gene calls are TRBV13 and TRBJ1-3; D is undetermined. The CDR3 consists of 14 residues. Trimming removed 5 bases at V and 4 bases at J, with 12 bases between. The germline V gene encodes CDR1 PRHDT and CDR2 FYEKMQ (reference sequence). CDR3 nucleotides: TGTGCCAGCAGCCTTCGGGAGTCGGGAAACACCATATATTTT. It translates to CASSLRESGNTIYF.